Here is one T cell receptor (beta chain) with its context. The data originate from a study of cytomegalovirus exposure and HLA in healthy donors. Both 60 Vbeta primers and 13 Jbeta primers went into the PCR. Here immunoSEQ multiplex PCR was the method, and the copy in TCRdb shows in-frame clones only, minus some. The sample contains roughly 140,000 clones, 70% to 80% of which appear only once. Trimming cost V 0 bases and J 3 bases; bases outside gene matches: 1. CDR1 and CDR2 (germline): SGHRS, YFSETQ. The CDR3 runs to 15 residues. The chain links TRBV5-1 to TRBJ2-1, with 9 bases fitting TRBD1. What was sequenced was PBMCs. The TCR originated in a human donor in good health. The CDR3 DNA reads as TGCGCCAGCAGCTTGGGGGGACAGGGCTACAATGAGCAGTTCTTC. It specifies CASSLGGQGYNEQFF. The whole variable domain, filled in from reference TRBV5-1 and TRBJ2-1, reads KAGVTQTPRYLIKTRGQQVTLSCSPISGHRSVSWYQQTPGQGLQFLFEYFSETQRNKGNFPGRFSGRQFSNSRSEMNVSTLELGDSALYLCASSLGGQGYNEQFFGPGTRLTVL.